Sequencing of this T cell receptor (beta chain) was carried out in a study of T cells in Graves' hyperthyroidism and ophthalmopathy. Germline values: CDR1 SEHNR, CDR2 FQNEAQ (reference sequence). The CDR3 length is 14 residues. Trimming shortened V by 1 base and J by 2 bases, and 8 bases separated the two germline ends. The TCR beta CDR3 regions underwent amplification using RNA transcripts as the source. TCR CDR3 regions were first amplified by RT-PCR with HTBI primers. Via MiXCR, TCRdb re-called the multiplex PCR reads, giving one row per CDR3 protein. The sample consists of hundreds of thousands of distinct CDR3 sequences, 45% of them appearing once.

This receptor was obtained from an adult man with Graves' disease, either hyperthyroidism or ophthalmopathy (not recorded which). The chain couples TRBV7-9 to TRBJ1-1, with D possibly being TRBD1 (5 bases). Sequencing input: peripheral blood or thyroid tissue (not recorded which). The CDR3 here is CASSLGGFNTEAFF. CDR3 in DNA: TGTGCCAGCAGCTTAGGGGGGTTCAACACTGAAGCTTTCTTT.